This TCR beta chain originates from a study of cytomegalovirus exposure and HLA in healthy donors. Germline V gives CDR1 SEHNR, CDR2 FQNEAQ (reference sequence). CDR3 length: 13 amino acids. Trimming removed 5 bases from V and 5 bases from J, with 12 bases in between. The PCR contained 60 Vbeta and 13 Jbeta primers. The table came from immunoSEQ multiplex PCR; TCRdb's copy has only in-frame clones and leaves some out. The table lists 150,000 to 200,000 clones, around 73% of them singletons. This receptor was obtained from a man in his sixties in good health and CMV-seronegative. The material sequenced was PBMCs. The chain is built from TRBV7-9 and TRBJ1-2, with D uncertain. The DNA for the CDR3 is TGTGCCAGCAGCGTCAAGCGGGAGTATGGCTACACCTTC. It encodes CASSVKREYGYTF.